The next 19 T cell receptor beta chains were all read from a single sample in a study of shared clonotypes between healthy human individuals. Assay: immunoSEQ multiplex PCR; the TCRdb copy retains only in-frame clones and omits some. Found here are some 1 million clones, under 80% of them singletons; the top ten hold about 1.5%. Sequenced sample: memory CD4+ T cells sorted from blood. Subset indicated: CD45RA-negative fraction. All receptors come from a man between 18 and 35 years old in good health.

The chain links TRBV5-6 to TRBJ2-3, with 7 bases identical to TRBD2. The germline gives CDR1 SGHDT, CDR2 YYEEEE. There are 15 residues in the CDR3. The V segment lost 0 bases and the J segment 1 base; nucleotides outside the gene matches: 2. The CDR3 loop reads CASSLGTRGTDTQYF. DNA for the CDR3: TGTGCCAGCAGCTTGGGGACTAGGGGCACAGATACGCAGTATTTT. The variable domain in full, completed from reference TRBV5-6 and TRBJ2-3, reads DAGVTQSPTHLIKTRGQQVTLRCSPKSGHDTVSWYQQALGQGPQFIFQYYEEEERQRGNFPDRFSGHQFPNYSSELNVNALLLGDSALYLCASSLGTRGTDTQYFGPGTRLTVL.

This clone turned up a few times. J is TRBJ1-2 and V is TRBV7-9, with D unresolved. Trimming removed 2 bases at V and 2 bases at J, with 9 bases between. The CDR3 loop spans 14 amino acids. CDR1 SEHNR and CDR2 FQNEAQ come from the germline V gene (reference sequence). CDR3 nucleotide sequence: TGTGCCAGCAGCTTACCCGGACGGAACTATGGCTACACCTTC. Protein product: CASSLPGRNYGYTF.

The chain couples TRBV29-1 to TRBJ1-1, with TRBD1 identical over 7 bases. The CDR3 consists of 15 residues. Per the germline V gene, CDR1 is SQVTM and CDR2 is ANQGSEA. Trimming cost V 0 bases and J 0 bases; bases outside gene matches: 4. This chain's CDR3 is CSVEDRGTVNTEAFF. For the CDR3, the DNA is TGCAGCGTTGAAGATCGGGGGACAGTGAACACTGAAGCTTTCTTT.

This chain joins TRBV27 and TRBJ1-5, with D possibly being TRBD1 (6 bases). V lost 5 bases and J lost 6, with 14 bases in between. Germline V gene lookup returns CDR1 MNHEY and CDR2 SMNVEV (reference sequence). The CDR3 is made up of 14 amino acids. CDR3 nucleotide sequence: TGTGCCAGCAGTCACCCGGGGGCCGGTCAGCCCCAGCATTTT. As protein: CASSHPGAGQPQHF.

This chain uses TRBV6-5 with TRBJ1-3; unclear D gene. V was shortened by 6 bases and J by 1 base, with 7 bases between the two germline ends. The CDR3 is 13 amino acids. Germline CDR1 is MNHEY and CDR2 is SVGAGI. CDR3 protein: CASSKLSGNTIYF. The CDR3 DNA sequence: TGTGCCAGCAGCAAACTTTCTGGAAACACCATATATTTT.

On this clone: Within the sample, other DNA sequences also encode this same CDR3. The chain has TRBV5-1 and TRBJ2-7, with D unresolved. V was clipped by 2 bases and J by 3 bases, with 3 bases between them. In germline, CDR1 is SGHRS, CDR2 YFSETQ. The CDR3 loop spans 11 amino acids. The CDR3 nucleotides read TGCGCCAGCAGCTTAGACTACGAGCAGTACTTC. Protein sequence: CASSLDYEQYF. The full variable domain, completed using reference TRBV5-1 and TRBJ2-7, is KAGVTQTPRYLIKTRGQQVTLSCSPISGHRSVSWYQQTPGQGLQFLFEYFSETQRNKGNFPGRFSGRQFSNSRSEMNVSTLELGDSALYLCASSLDYEQYFGPGTRLTVT.

This rearrangement joins TRBV2 to TRBJ2-3; 14 bases map to TRBD2. The CDR3 totals 15 residues. CDR1 and CDR2 (germline): SNHLY, FYNNEI. Trimming cost V 9 bases and J 2 bases; bases outside gene matches: 4. This chain's CDR3 is CARGTSGGVTDTQYF. The CDR3 DNA is TGTGCCAGGGGGACTAGCGGGGGAGTCACAGATACGCAGTATTTT.

The gene calls are TRBV2 and TRBJ2-7, with 8 bases aligning to TRBD2. The germline V gene encodes CDR1 SNHLY and CDR2 FYNNEI. The CDR3 contains 13 residues. Trimming removed 8 bases from V and 6 bases from J; junction bases left unmatched: 9. CDR3 amino acids: CASGGSSGSEQYF. The CDR3 DNA reads as TGTGCCAGCGGGGGGTCTAGCGGGTCCGAGCAGTACTTC. Variable domain in full (rest from reference TRBV2 and TRBJ2-7): EPEVTQTPSHQVTQMGQEVILRCVPISNHLYFYWYRQILGQKVEFLVSFYNNEISEKSEIFDDQFSVERPDGSNFTLKIRSTKLEDSAMYFCASGGSSGSEQYFGPGTRLTVT.

This clone was observed a handful of times. CDR3 nucleotide sequence: TGTGCCAGTACCCGGTGGGGGGCGGTGGGCACCGGGGAGCTGTTTTTT. This gives the protein CASTRWGAVGTGELFF. This chain uses TRBV19 with TRBJ2-2; either TRBD1 or TRBD2 may supply D (6 bases each). There are 16 residues in the CDR3. Germline V CDR1 and CDR2: LNHDA, SQIVND (reference sequence). The ends were cut back, 7 bases at V and 4 bases at J, with 19 bases in the middle.

As concerns this clone: This CDR3 is also generated by other DNA sequences in the sample. J is TRBJ2-3 and V is TRBV18; TRBD2 might be the D (6 bases). The V gene lost 3 bases and the J gene lost 0 bases, with 10 bases spanning the gap. This CDR3 contains 15 residues. In germline, CDR1 is KGHSH, CDR2 LQKENI. CDR3 loop: CASSPGLSSTDTQYF. The CDR3 DNA reads as TGTGCCAGCTCACCCGGACTATCCAGCACAGATACGCAGTATTTT.

The rearrangement uses TRBV6-1 and TRBJ1-1; D gene unclear. V was pared by 9 bases and J by 4 bases, with 12 bases between. From germline, CDR1 is MNHNS and CDR2 SASEGT. This CDR3 comprises 12 residues. CDR3 DNA: TGTGCCAGTAAATTTGGCCCCACTGAAGCTTTCTTT. Its protein is CASKFGPTEAFF.

V gene TRBV11-2 combines with J gene TRBJ1-1, with a weak D call TRBD1 (5 bases). The CDR3 has 13 residues. Trimming pared 1 base from V and 6 bases from J, leaving 9 bases between. CDR1 and CDR2 (germline): SGHAT, FQNNGV. The DNA for the CDR3 is TGTGCCAGCAGCTTAGGAGGAGGGGCTGAAGCTTTCTTT. Protein product: CASSLGGGAEAFF.

The rearrangement uses TRBV11-2 and TRBJ2-5, with TRBD1 identical over 11 bases. In germline, CDR1 is SGHAT, CDR2 FQNNGV. The CDR3 consists of 17 residues. V dropped 5 bases and J dropped 5; count of bases not matched to a gene: 13. In DNA form, the CDR3 reads TGTGCCAGCAGCCGGTTCACCGGACAGGGGGCGCTTGAGACCCAGTACTTC. Translated, it gives CASSRFTGQGALETQYF. Using reference TRBV11-2 and TRBJ2-5 for the parts outside the CDR3, the full variable domain is EAGVAQSPRYKIIEKRQSVAFWCNPISGHATLYWYQQILGQGPKLLIQFQNNGVVDDSQLPKDRFSAERLKGVDSTLKIQPAKLEDSAVYLCASSRFTGQGALETQYFGPGTRLLVL.

Comments on this clone: Additional DNA sequences in this sample encode the identical CDR3. The chain couples TRBV30 to TRBJ2-5; D unclear. Per germline, CDR1 GTSNPN and CDR2 SVGIG (reference sequence). The CDR3 is made up of 10 amino acids. V was pared by 5 bases and J by 2 bases, with 3 bases between. The CDR3 DNA reads as TGTGCCTGGGGGCAAGAGACCCAGTACTTC. Protein product: CAWGQETQYF.

The sample holds a few counts of this clone. The J gene is TRBJ1-1, the V gene TRBV6-6; D may be TRBD1 (6 bases). V lost 4 bases, J lost 0 bases, and 9 bases lay in between. CDR3 length: 14 residues. Germline V gene data show CDR1 as MNHNY and CDR2 as SVGAGI (reference sequence). The CDR3 DNA reads TGTGCCAGCAGTTCCGGGACACTGAACACTGAAGCTTTCTTT. This translates into CASSSGTLNTEAFF.

In regard to this clone: The same CDR3 is also encoded by other DNA sequences in this sample. This chain connects TRBV18 to TRBJ2-7, with unresolved D. V was pared by 5 bases and J by 2 bases, with 7 bases between. Germline V gene lookup returns CDR1 KGHSH and CDR2 LQKENI. This CDR3 has 12 amino acids. CDR3 sequence: CASSESTYEQYF. CDR3 nucleotide sequence: TGTGCCAGCTCAGAGAGCACCTACGAGCAGTACTTC.

Ten or more counts support this clone. The V call is TRBV5-1, the J call TRBJ1-2; no clear D. From germline, CDR1 is SGHRS and CDR2 YFSETQ. V was trimmed by 2 bases and J by 3 bases, leaving 8 bases between them. The CDR3 is 13 amino acids. CDR3 coding DNA: TGCGCCAGCAGCTTAATCGGGGACTATGGCTACACCTTC. Its translation: CASSLIGDYGYTF. Combining the CDR3 with reference TRBV5-1 and TRBJ1-2 gives the whole variable domain KAGVTQTPRYLIKTRGQQVTLSCSPISGHRSVSWYQQTPGQGLQFLFEYFSETQRNKGNFPGRFSGRQFSNSRSEMNVSTLELGDSALYLCASSLIGDYGYTFGSGTRLTVV.

This sequence joins TRBV2 and TRBJ1-4; no firm D call. Germline V gives CDR1 SNHLY, CDR2 FYNNEI. V lost 6 bases, J lost 4 bases, and 12 bases lay in between. The CDR3 loop spans 14 amino acids. Here the CDR3 DNA reads TGTGCCAGCAGGCCTTCGAGCCTTAATGAAAAACTGTTTTTT. It specifies CASRPSSLNEKLFF.

CDR3 sequence reads: CASSQEFSPSGNTIYF. The CDR3 DNA reads as TGTGCCAGCAGCCAAGAGTTCAGTCCCTCTGGAAACACCATATATTTT. The chain combines TRBV4-2 with TRBJ1-3, with D hard to call. The CDR3 has 16 amino acids. V lost 0 bases to trimming and J lost 0 bases, with 9 bases between them. Germline V gene lookup returns CDR1 LGHNA and CDR2 YNFKEQ.